The entry that follows covers one TCR beta chain sequence. Its target is not known. Exclusion of a patient followed from autoimmune disease history or systemic immunosuppression. This entry belongs to a study of OX40 agonist ivuxolimab in advanced cancers. Background on the study: In this cohort, patients received ivuxolimab, an agonistic anti-OX40 (CD134) antibody. Regarding the study as a whole: CD4+ and CD8+ blood T cells expanded clonally by week 6 at 0.1 to 3.0 mg/kg. Partial responders dosed at 0.1-3.0 mg/kg displayed clonal expansion ranking among the lowest.

Some clones are missing from TCRdb's copy, which holds only in-frame ones; the method was immunoSEQ multiplex PCR. The repertoire includes 25,000 to 30,000 clones, 79% of them detected once, and 15% sits in the top ten. CDR1 and CDR2 from the germline V gene are SGHKS and YYEKEE (reference sequence). CDR3 size: 16 residues. Germline trimming cut 4 bases from V and 0 bases from J; bases unmatched to any gene: 9. The clonotype comes from an adult with an advanced solid tumor such as melanoma, head and neck, liver or kidney cancer. J is TRBJ1-1 and V is TRBV5-5; 7 bases fit TRBD1. Source: CD4+ or CD8+ T cells sorted from blood, taken in a trial of the OX40 agonist ivuxolimab. CDR3 bases: TGTGCCAGCAGCCCCGGACAGGCCGGAATGAACACTGAAGCTTTCTTT. Residues: CASSPGQAGMNTEAFF.